This TCR beta chain was recorded in a study of CD8 T cells in ankylosing spondylitis. Overall study findings and caveats: Within peripheral blood, clones linked to disease were CD8+ and relatively rare. A number of the motif variants had already been described in reactive arthritis synovial fluid and blood. Disease-linked clones reportedly concentrated significantly in matched ankylosing spondylitis synovial fluid. What seemed typical of ankylosing spondylitis blood was a TCR beta motif built from fewer than ten highly homologous variants.

This clonotype was observed a handful of times. What it recognizes is unknown. Per the germline V gene, CDR1 is DFQATT and CDR2 is SNEGSKA (reference sequence). Losses at the gene ends were 1 base for V and 3 bases for J; bases not matched to a gene: 6. The CDR3 is 16 amino acids. TCRdb ran MiXCR on the 5' RACE reads and lists one entry per CDR3 protein. Seen here are 470,000 or so distinct CDR3 sequences, 25% to 30% observed once, and the top ten hold 0.89%. This clonotype originated in a male donor with ankylosing spondylitis. The genes are TRBV20-1 and TRBJ1-1; 12 bases align to TRBD1. The sample taken for sequencing was blood, either unsorted or a sorted T cell fraction (not recorded which). CDR3 sequence reads: CSARGDRGLFYTEAFF. The CDR3 DNA is TGCAGTGCTAGAGGGGACAGGGGGCTGTTTTACACTGAAGCTTTCTTT.